This record looks at one T cell receptor beta chain sequence and its context. Its cognate antigen has yet to be identified. Per-base quality was not reported, and no clone a single base away is much larger than it. The sample comes from a study of OX40 agonist ivuxolimab in advanced cancers. The study in broad terms: Ivuxolimab, which targeted the costimulatory receptor OX40 (CD134), was an agonistic, fully human IgG2 monoclonal antibody. In the dose-escalation cohort, approximately 80% of patients were male, and the mean age was approximately 60 years with a range of roughly 23 to 79. Peripheral TCRbeta sequencing was intended to test whether TCR sequence diversity was altered and clonal T-cell expansion was caused by ivuxolimab. Patients were allowed to have had prior anti-PD-1, anti-PD-L1 or anti-CTLA-4 therapy, and approximately 40% of the dose-escalation patients had previously received checkpoint inhibitors. Intravenous ivuxolimab was administered to patients every 2 weeks at six dose levels: 0.01, 0.1, 0.3, 1.5, 3 and 10 mg/kg. Of the approximately 50 patients in dose escalation, approximately 20 had hepatocellular carcinoma, approximately 15 had melanoma, 9 had renal cell carcinoma and 9 had head and neck cancer. Partial responses occurred in three dose-escalation patients: two with cutaneous melanoma and one with hepatocellular carcinoma. The paper describes the monotherapy dose-escalation part (N ≈ 50 patients) of the phase I trial of ivuxolimab. Broader findings and caveats from the paper: Low levels of normalized T-cell clonal expansion were also seen in some patients who did not respond. Clonal expansion of both CD4+ and CD8+ blood T cells was observed from baseline to week 6 at doses 0.1 to 3.0 mg/kg. After ivuxolimab, expanded clones were on average more numerous among CD8+ T cells than among CD4+ T cells. Partial responders in the 0.1-3.0 mg/kg groups had among the lowest normalized peripheral clonal expansion, especially among CD8+ T cells. The antigen specificity of the clonally expanded peripheral T cells was not determined.

The V end loses 4 bases and the J end loses 2 bases, and a stretch of 10 bases separates them. Including the terminal cysteine and phenylalanine, the CDR3 comprises 14 residues. Just CDR3 DNA is preserved here, 42 bases in frame from base 1. CDR1 and CDR2 (MNHEY, SMNVEV) derive from the germline V gene (reference sequence). To sequence the TCRbeta CDR3 region, genomic DNA was isolated from the sorted cells. The immunoSEQ Assay was used to sequence the TCRbeta CDR3 regions. TCRdb took over this immuneACCESS table, retaining in-frame rearrangements with V and J assigned. Such tables are incomplete; in checked studies, under half of the missing clones stem from an unresolved V gene, and the remainder is unexplained. A total of tens of thousands of clones appear in this sample, around nine tenths of them only once. About 1% of the sample goes to the ten largest clones. Patients with autoimmune disease history or receiving systemic immunosuppression were excluded from the trial. Peripheral blood for TCR sequencing was drawn from every dose cohort at baseline, at cycle 4 day 1 and at cycle 7 day 1. Samples were obtained from an open-label, multicenter, first-in-human phase I dose-escalation trial of ivuxolimab. Adults with locally advanced or metastatic head and neck squamous cell, hepatocellular, melanoma or renal cell carcinoma were enrolled in the trial. CD4+ and CD8+ T cells were sorted separately from peripheral blood before TCR sequencing.

Sequencing was performed on CD4+ or CD8+ T cells sorted from blood, taken in a trial of the OX40 agonist ivuxolimab. The chain is made from TRBV27 and TRBJ2-3, with TRBD1 tentatively as D gene (6 bases match). This receptor was identified in an adult with an advanced solid tumor such as melanoma, head and neck, liver or kidney cancer. The base sequence is TGTGCCAGCAGTTATTTGGGGGCCACAGATACGCAGTATTTT. This gives the protein CASSYLGATDTQYF.